This T cell receptor beta chain emerged from a study of control samples from healthy donors and cancer patients. Profiled with immunoSEQ multiplex PCR; TCRdb holds only in-frame clones, not every one. This listing includes 150,000 to 200,000 clones. The CDR3 is made up of 11 amino acids. Looked up from germline, CDR1 is SQVTM and CDR2 is ANQGSEA. Trimming left V 5 bases short and J 1 base short, with 5 bases between. The sequencing sample was made of blood. This chain uses TRBV29-1 with TRBJ1-2; D ambiguous. The origin of this receptor is a woman under 40 in good health. The CDR3 bases are TGCAGCGTTACCCTTAACTATGGCTACACCTTC. Its protein product is CSVTLNYGYTF.